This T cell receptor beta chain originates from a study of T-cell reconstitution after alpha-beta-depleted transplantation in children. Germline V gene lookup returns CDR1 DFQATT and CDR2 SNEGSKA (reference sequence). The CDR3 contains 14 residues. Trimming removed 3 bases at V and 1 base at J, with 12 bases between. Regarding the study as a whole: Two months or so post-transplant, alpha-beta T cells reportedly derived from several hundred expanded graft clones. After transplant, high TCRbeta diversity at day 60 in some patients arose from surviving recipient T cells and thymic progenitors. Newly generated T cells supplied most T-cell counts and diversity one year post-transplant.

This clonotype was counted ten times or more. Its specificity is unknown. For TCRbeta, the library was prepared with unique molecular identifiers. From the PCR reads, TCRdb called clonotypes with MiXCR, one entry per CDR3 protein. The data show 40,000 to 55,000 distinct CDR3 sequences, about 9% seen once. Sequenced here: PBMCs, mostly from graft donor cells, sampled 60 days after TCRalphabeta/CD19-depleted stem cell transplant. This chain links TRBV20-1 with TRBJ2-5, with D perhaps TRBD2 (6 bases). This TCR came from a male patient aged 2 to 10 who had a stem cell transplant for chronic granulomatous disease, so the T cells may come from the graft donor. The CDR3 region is CSARKGDSQETQYF. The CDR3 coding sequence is TGCAGTGCTAGGAAAGGGGACTCCCAAGAGACCCAGTACTTC.